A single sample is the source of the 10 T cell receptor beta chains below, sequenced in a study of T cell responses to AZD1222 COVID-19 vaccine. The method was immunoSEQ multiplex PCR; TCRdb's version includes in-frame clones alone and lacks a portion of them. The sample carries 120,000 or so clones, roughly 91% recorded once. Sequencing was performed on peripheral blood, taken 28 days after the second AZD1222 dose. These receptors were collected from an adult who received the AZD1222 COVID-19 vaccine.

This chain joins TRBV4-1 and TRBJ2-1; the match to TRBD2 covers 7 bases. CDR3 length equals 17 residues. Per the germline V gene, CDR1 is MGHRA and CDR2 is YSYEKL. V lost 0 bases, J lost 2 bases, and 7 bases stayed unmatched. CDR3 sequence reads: CASSQDRGGGTYNEQFF. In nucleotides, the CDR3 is TGCGCCAGCAGCCAAGATCGTGGCGGGGGAACCTACAATGAGCAGTTCTTC.

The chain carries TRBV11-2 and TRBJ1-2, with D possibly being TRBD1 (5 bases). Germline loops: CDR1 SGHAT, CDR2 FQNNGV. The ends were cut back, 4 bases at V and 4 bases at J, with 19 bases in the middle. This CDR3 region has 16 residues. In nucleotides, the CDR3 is TGTGCCAGCAGCTCGCCGCTTCCTCAGGGACGCTATGGCTACACCTTC. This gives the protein CASSSPLPQGRYGYTF.

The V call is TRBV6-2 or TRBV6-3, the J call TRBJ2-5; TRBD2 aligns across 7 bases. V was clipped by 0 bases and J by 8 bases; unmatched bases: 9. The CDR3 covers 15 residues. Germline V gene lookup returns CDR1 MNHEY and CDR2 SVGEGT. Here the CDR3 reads CASSYSDRGGVTQYF. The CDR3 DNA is TGTGCCAGCAGTTACTCCGACCGCGGGGGAGTAACCCAGTACTTC.

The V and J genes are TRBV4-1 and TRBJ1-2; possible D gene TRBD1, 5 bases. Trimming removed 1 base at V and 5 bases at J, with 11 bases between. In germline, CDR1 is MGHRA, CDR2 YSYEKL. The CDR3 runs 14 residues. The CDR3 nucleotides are TGCGCCAGCAGCCAAGTCTCGGGGGGATATGGCTACACCTTC. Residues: CASSQVSGGYGYTF.

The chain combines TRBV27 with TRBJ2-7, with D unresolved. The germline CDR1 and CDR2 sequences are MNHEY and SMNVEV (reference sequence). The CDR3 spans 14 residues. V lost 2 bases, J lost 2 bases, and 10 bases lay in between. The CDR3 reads CASSLDGPTYEQYF. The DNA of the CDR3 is TGTGCCAGCAGTTTAGACGGGCCTACCTACGAGCAGTACTTC.

For the CDR3, the DNA is TGTGCCAGCACGGGGACTAGCGGGAGTTTTTATGAGCAGTTCTTC. Its protein is CASTGTSGSFYEQFF. V gene TRBV2 combines with J gene TRBJ2-1; 14 positions agree with TRBD2. This CDR3 has 15 residues. With V trimmed by 7 bases and J by 8 bases, 7 bases remained unmatched. Germline lookup yields CDR1 SNHLY and CDR2 FYNNEI.

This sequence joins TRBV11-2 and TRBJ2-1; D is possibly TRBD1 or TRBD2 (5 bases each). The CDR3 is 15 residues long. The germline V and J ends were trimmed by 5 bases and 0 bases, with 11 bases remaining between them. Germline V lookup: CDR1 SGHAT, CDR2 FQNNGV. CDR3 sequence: CASSVSGGSYNEQFF. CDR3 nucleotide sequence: TGTGCCAGCAGCGTGTCTGGGGGCTCCTACAATGAGCAGTTCTTC.

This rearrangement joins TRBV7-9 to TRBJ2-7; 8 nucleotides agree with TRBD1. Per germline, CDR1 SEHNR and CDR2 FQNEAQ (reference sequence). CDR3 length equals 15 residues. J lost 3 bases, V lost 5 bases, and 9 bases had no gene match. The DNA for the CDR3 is TGTGCCAGCAGCCTCGACAGGGGCTTTATCTACGAGCAGTACTTC. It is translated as CASSLDRGFIYEQYF.

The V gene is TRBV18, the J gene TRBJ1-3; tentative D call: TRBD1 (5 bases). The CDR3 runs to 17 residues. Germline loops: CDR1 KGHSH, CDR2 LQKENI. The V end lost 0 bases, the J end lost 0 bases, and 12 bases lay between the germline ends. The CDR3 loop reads CASSPPAGPYSGNTIYF. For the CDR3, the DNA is TGTGCCAGCTCACCACCGGCAGGGCCCTACTCTGGAAACACCATATATTTT.

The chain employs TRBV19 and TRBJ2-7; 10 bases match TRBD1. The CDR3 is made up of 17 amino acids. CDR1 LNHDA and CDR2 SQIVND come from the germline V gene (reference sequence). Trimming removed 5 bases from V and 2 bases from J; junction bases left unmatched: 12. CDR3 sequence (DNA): TGTGCCAGTAGTTCTCGGGGACAGGGGATCACGCCCTACGAGCAGTACTTC. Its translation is CASSSRGQGITPYEQYF.